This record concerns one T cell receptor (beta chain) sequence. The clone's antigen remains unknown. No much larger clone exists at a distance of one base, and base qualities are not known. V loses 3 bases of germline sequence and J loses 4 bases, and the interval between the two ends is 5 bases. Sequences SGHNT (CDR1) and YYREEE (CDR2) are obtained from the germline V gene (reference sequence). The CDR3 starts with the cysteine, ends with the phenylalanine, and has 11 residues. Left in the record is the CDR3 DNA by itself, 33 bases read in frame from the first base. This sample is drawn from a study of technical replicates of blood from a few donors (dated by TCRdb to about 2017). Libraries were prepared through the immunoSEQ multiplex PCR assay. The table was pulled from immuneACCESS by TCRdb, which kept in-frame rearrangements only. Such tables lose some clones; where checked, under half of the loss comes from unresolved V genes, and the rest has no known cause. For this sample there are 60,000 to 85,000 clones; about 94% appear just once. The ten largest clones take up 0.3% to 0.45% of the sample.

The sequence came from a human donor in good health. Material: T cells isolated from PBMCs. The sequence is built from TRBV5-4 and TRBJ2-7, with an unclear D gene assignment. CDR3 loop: CASSSEYEQYF. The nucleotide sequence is TGTGCCAGCAGCTCCGAGTACGAGCAGTACTTC.